These 21 T cell receptor beta chains were all obtained from the same sample, sequenced in a study of blood T cells in healthy people across ages. For the second PCR, which ran for roughly 6 to 12 cycles, a sample-barcoded 5' primer and a J-beta primer mix were used. TCRdb called the 5' RACE reads again in MiXCR, with one record for every CDR3 protein. The sample yields roughly 790,000 distinct CDR3 sequences, roughly 43% seen once. The sample consisted of blood. The receptors originated from a woman aged 55 to 70 in good health.

V and J are TRBV7-2 and TRBJ2-1; a possible D gene is TRBD2 (5 bases). The J call could be wrong; TRBJ2-7 is a better fit for the DNA end. Per germline, CDR1 SGHTA and CDR2 FQGNSA. The length of the CDR3 is 15 residues. This CDR3 is CASSLVPDSYNEQYF. In DNA, the CDR3 is TGTGCCAGCAGCTTAGTTCCGGACTCCTACAATGAGCAGTACTTC.

This clonotype was counted a few times. For the CDR3, the DNA is TGTGCCAGCAGTTACCCAATAACCTACGAGCAGTACTTC. This sequence encodes CASSYPITYEQYF. The rearrangement uses TRBV6-2 or TRBV6-3 and TRBJ2-7; no reliable D call. V was trimmed by 2 bases and J by 2 bases, leaving 7 bases between them. From germline, CDR1 is MNHEY and CDR2 SVGEGT. The CDR3 sequence is 13 residues long.

This clonotype was observed once. The junction and the germline gene differ at one end; a read error may be behind it. The rearrangement joins TRBV6-2 or TRBV6-3 to TRBJ1-1; D remains unclear. This CDR3 has 13 residues. Germline V gives CDR1 MNHEY, CDR2 SVGEGT. The CDR3 loop is CASDSIMNTGAFF. The CDR3 region has the DNA TGTGCCAGCGATAGTATTATGAACACTGGAGCTTTCTTT.

As for this clonotype: The junction departs from germline at one end; a sequencing error may be responsible. The chain joins TRBV20-1 to TRBJ2-1, with D perhaps matching TRBD2 (6 bases). Germline lookup yields CDR1 DFQATT and CDR2 SNEGSKA (reference sequence). This CDR3 has 15 amino acids. CDR3 nucleotides: TGCAGTGCTAGAGTCGCGGGACCCTCCCACAATGAGCAGTTCTTC. It encodes CSARVAGPSHNEQFF.

The chain links TRBV29-1 to TRBJ2-3; weak D call: TRBD2 (6 bases). CDR1 is SQVTM, CDR2 ANQGSEA, per germline. The CDR3 consists of 13 residues. With 5 bases removed from V and 3 bases from J, the gap between germline ends came to 12 bases. The CDR3 coding sequence is TGCAGCGTTCGGGGCGGGAAGACAGATACGCAGTATTTT. Its protein is CSVRGGKTDTQYF.

The chain joins TRBV28 to TRBJ2-7; D gene ambiguous. Germline values: CDR1 MDHEN, CDR2 SYDVKM. The CDR3 spans 13 residues. Trimming stripped 4 bases from V and 3 bases from J, with 10 bases between. CDR3 DNA sequence: TGTGCCAGCAGTTCCCTCGGTTTCTACGAGCAGTACTTC. Translating it yields CASSSLGFYEQYF.

The table lists this clonotype with a few counts. This chain joins TRBV12-3 or TRBV12-4 and TRBJ2-3; 14 nucleotides line up with TRBD2. The V segment lost 5 bases and the J segment 5 bases; nucleotides outside the gene matches: 9. The CDR3 contains 17 residues. CDR3 nucleotides: TGTGCCAGCAGTCGACTAGCGGGAGGGCAAAAGGGAGATACGCAGTATTTT. Translation gives CASSRLAGGQKGDTQYF.

This clonotype has ten or more counts. The chain uses TRBV5-6 and TRBJ2-5, with D perhaps matching TRBD2 (6 bases). The V and J ends lost 4 bases and 4 bases respectively, with 11 bases between them. The length of the CDR3 is 13 residues. Germline V lookup: CDR1 SGHDT, CDR2 YYEEEE. CDR3 sequence reads: CASSRGTPETQYF. The CDR3 DNA is TGTGCCAGCAGCCGTGGGACTCCAGAGACCCAGTACTTC.

The V gene is TRBV7-2, the J gene TRBJ1-5; D unresolved. Germline-derived CDR1 and CDR2 are SGHTA and FQGNSA. V shed 5 bases and J shed 5 bases, with 10 bases lying between them. The CDR3 totals 13 residues. The CDR3 DNA sequence: TGTGCCAGCAGCGCGCAGGTGGATCAGCCCCAGCATTTT. Amino acid sequence: CASSAQVDQPQHF.

This clonotype was seen at least ten times. The J gene is TRBJ2-7, the V gene TRBV5-1; tentatively, D is TRBD2 (6 bases). The V gene lost 7 bases and the J gene lost 0 bases, with 11 bases spanning the gap. Germline CDR1 SGHRS, CDR2 YFSETQ. CDR3 size: 13 residues. CDR3 protein: CASFGGDSYEQYF. In nucleotides, the CDR3 is TGCGCCAGCTTCGGAGGGGACTCCTACGAGCAGTACTTC.

The J gene is TRBJ2-5, the V gene TRBV6-6; tentatively, D is TRBD1 (6 bases). Per the germline V gene, CDR1 is MNHNY and CDR2 is SVGAGI (reference sequence). V was pared by 4 bases and J by 1 base, with 10 bases between. This CDR3 region has 14 residues. CDR3 nucleotide sequence: TGTGCCAGCAGTTCCAGGACAGCCCAAGAGACCCAGTACTTC. Its translation is CASSSRTAQETQYF.

There are many counts of this clonotype. The chain uses TRBV10-2 and TRBJ2-7, with no clear D. The ends were cut back, 1 base at V and 3 bases at J, with 1 base in the middle. The CDR3 is made up of 11 amino acids. CDR1 WSHSY and CDR2 SAAADI come from the germline V gene. The CDR3 bases are TGCGCCAGCAGTGAGTTCTACGAGCAGTACTTC. Translated: CASSEFYEQYF.

CDR3: CASSLYPGGNQPQHF. Written as DNA, the CDR3 is TGTGCCAGCAGTTTGTATCCGGGGGGCAATCAGCCCCAGCATTTT. V is TRBV6-5 and J is TRBJ1-5; possibly TRBD1 for D (5 bases). This CDR3 spans 15 amino acids. V was trimmed by 4 bases and J by 2 bases, leaving 12 bases between them. Germline V gene lookup returns CDR1 MNHEY and CDR2 SVGAGI.

The rearrangement links TRBV7-9 to TRBJ2-5; 8 nucleotides line up with TRBD2. The germline gives CDR1 SEHNR, CDR2 FQNEAQ (reference sequence). The V and J ends lost 2 bases and 3 bases, in that order; junction bases with no gene match: 8. This CDR3 has 16 amino acids. CDR3 in DNA: TGTGCCAGCAGCTTAAAGCGGGAGTGGCGCAAAGAGACCCAGTACTTC. It specifies CASSLKREWRKETQYF.

The rearrangement links TRBV20-1 to TRBJ1-2; D is ambiguous. The CDR3 runs 15 residues. CDR1 and CDR2 from the germline V gene are DFQATT and SNEGSKA (reference sequence). V lost 0 bases, J lost 0 bases, and 11 bases lay in between. The CDR3 sequence: CSAREDTGSNYGYTF. The CDR3 nucleotides are TGCAGTGCTAGAGAAGATACTGGTTCTAACTATGGCTACACCTTC.

The V call is TRBV11-1, the J call TRBJ2-2, with TRBD2 as a possible D gene (6 bases). From germline, CDR1 is SGHAT and CDR2 FQDESV (reference sequence). The length of the CDR3 is 14 residues. V lost 4 bases and J 1 base, leaving 7 bases between the germline ends. CDR3 protein: CASSWDWNTGELFF. CDR3 nucleotides: TGTGCCAGCAGCTGGGACTGGAACACCGGGGAGCTGTTTTTT.

The table lists this clonotype with a few counts. The chain uses TRBV6-5 and TRBJ2-5, with 7 positions matching TRBD2. With the DNA end fitting TRBJ2-7 better, the J assignment may be wrong. The CDR3 length is 15 residues. Germline values: CDR1 MNHEY, CDR2 SVGAGI. CDR3 in amino acids: CASSYSLAVPYEQYF. The CDR3 bases are TGTGCCAGCAGTTACTCCCTAGCGGTTCCCTACGAGCAGTACTTC.

Worth noting for this clonotype: A read error may be the cause here, since a much bigger clone is one base away. The V and J genes are TRBV9 and TRBJ2-7; 9 bases align to TRBD2. Germline CDR1 SGDLS, CDR2 YYNGEE. With 4 bases clipped from V and 4 bases from J, the junction kept 12 bases outside the gene matches. This CDR3 spans 16 amino acids. In nucleotides, the CDR3 is TGTGCCAGCAGCCCCCTGGGGGCTAGCGGGAAATACGAGCAGTACTTC. This sequence encodes CASSPLGASGKYEQYF.

CDR3 in amino acids: CASSPLAGVPTGELFF. CDR3 nucleotide sequence: TGTGCCAGCAGCCCCCTAGCGGGAGTGCCCACCGGGGAGCTGTTTTTT. V and J are TRBV11-3 and TRBJ2-2; 10 nucleotides align to TRBD2. The CDR3 is made up of 16 amino acids. V shed 5 bases and J 4 bases; nucleotides not matched to a gene: 7. Germline V lookup: CDR1 SGHNT, CDR2 YENEEA.

The gene calls are TRBV4-3 and TRBJ2-3; no definite D call. The V gene lost 3 bases and the J gene lost 5 bases, with 9 bases spanning the gap. CDR1 and CDR2 from the germline V gene are LGHNA and YSLEER. The length of the CDR3 is 13 residues. Here the CDR3 reads CASSHDLGDTQYF. The CDR3 nucleotides read TGCGCCAGCAGCCATGACTTGGGAGATACGCAGTATTTT.

This sequence joins TRBV15 and TRBJ1-2, with D possibly being TRBD1 (6 bases). The germline gives CDR1 LNHNV, CDR2 YYDKDF (reference sequence). Trimming removed 0 bases from V and 4 bases from J, with 15 bases in between. CDR3 length: 16 residues. The CDR3 nucleotides are TGTGCCACCAGCAGAGACCAGATCCGGACAGCCTATGGCTACACCTTC. This translates into CATSRDQIRTAYGYTF.